These 16 T cell receptor beta chains were all obtained from the same sample, sequenced in a study of cytotoxic CD8 clonotypes in ibrutinib-treated CLL. Measured with immunoSEQ multiplex PCR; TCRdb has only the in-frame clones, and not every one. The sample lists about 130,000 clones, about three quarters occurring once. The sample in question was PBMCs, obtained after 24 months of ibrutinib treatment. These receptors all stem from a human donor with chronic lymphocytic leukemia.

The chain uses TRBV5-1 and TRBJ1-2, with 10 nucleotides matching TRBD1. The CDR3 runs 17 residues. CDR1 and CDR2 from the germline V gene are SGHRS and YFSETQ. V trimming: 0 bases; J trimming: 3 bases; junction bases outside the gene matches: 8. The CDR3 is CASSLGGQGPIDYGYTF. CDR3 DNA sequence: TGCGCCAGCAGCTTGGGGGGACAGGGGCCGATTGACTATGGCTACACCTTC.

This clone was counted only a few times. CDR3 sequence: CASSYRTRGTDTQYF. CDR3 in DNA: TGTGCCAGCAGTTACCGGACTAGGGGCACAGATACGCAGTATTTT. This chain joins TRBV6-6 and TRBJ2-3; 7 nucleotides align to TRBD2. CDR1 is MNHNY, CDR2 SVGAGI, per germline (reference sequence). Trimming took 2 bases from V and 1 from J; bases not matched to a gene: 3. The CDR3 is 15 amino acids.

This chain connects TRBV20-1 to TRBJ2-1; 12 nucleotides match TRBD2. The CDR3 runs to 11 residues. Germline V gene data show CDR1 as DFQATT and CDR2 as SNEGSKA (reference sequence). The V segment lost 6 bases and the J segment 12 bases; nucleotides outside the gene matches: 3. Here the CDR3 reads CSATLAGGQFF. CDR3 nucleotides: TGCAGTGCCACACTAGCGGGGGGGCAGTTCTTC.

J is TRBJ2-3 and V is TRBV9, with TRBD1 matching 8 bases. The CDR3 length is 16 residues. V lost 4 bases to trimming and J lost 6 bases; unmatched junction nucleotides: 13. The V gene's germline CDR1 is SGDLS and CDR2 YYNGEE. The CDR3 reads CASSTAGGPGGDTQYF. In DNA, the CDR3 is TGTGCCAGCAGCACGGCAGGGGGCCCGGGCGGGGATACGCAGTATTTT.

The V and J genes are TRBV4-3 and TRBJ1-1, with no clear D. Trimming pared 0 bases from V and 1 base from J, leaving 9 bases between. The CDR3 has 15 residues. Germline loops: CDR1 LGHNA, CDR2 YSLEER. DNA of the CDR3: TGCGCCAGCAGCCAAGATCGGTACCGGAACACTGAAGCTTTCTTT. This encodes CASSQDRYRNTEAFF.

The chain has TRBV29-1 and TRBJ1-5; D not certain. Per the germline V gene, CDR1 is SQVTM and CDR2 is ANQGSEA. V lost 5 bases and J lost 2, with 10 bases in between. CDR3 length: 13 residues. The CDR3 DNA reads TGCAGCGTTCTGCACGGTGGCAATCAGCCCCAGCATTTT. Its translation is CSVLHGGNQPQHF.

This chain links TRBV9 with TRBJ1-1; D is uncertain. Germline assignment: CDR1 SGDLS and CDR2 YYNGEE. This CDR3 is 15 amino acids long. V lost 3 bases to trimming and J lost 2 bases, with 14 bases between them. As DNA, the CDR3 is TGTGCCAGCAGCGAGTCCCTTATGGGAAACACTGAAGCTTTCTTT. Protein: CASSESLMGNTEAFF.

The chain has TRBV11-1 and TRBJ2-1, with TRBD2 matching over 12 bases. The CDR3 consists of 15 residues. Germline lookup yields CDR1 SGHAT and CDR2 FQDESV (reference sequence). V gave up 8 bases and J gave up 1 base; unmatched junction bases: 3. The CDR3 loop reads CASASGRASYNEQFF. Written as DNA, the CDR3 is TGTGCCAGCGCTAGCGGGAGGGCTTCCTACAATGAGCAGTTCTTC.

This clone was seen a few times. This chain joins TRBV4-3 and TRBJ1-6; 7 bases line up with TRBD1. Germline trimming cut 6 bases from V and 6 bases from J; bases unmatched to any gene: 5. The length of the CDR3 is 14 residues. Looked up from germline, CDR1 is LGHNA and CDR2 is YSLEER. CDR3 loop: CASRRGQANSPLHF. CDR3 in DNA: TGCGCCAGCAGACGAGGACAGGCTAATTCACCCCTCCACTTT.

The V and J genes are TRBV5-1 and TRBJ2-3; D uncertain. CDR1 is SGHRS and CDR2 is YFSETQ in the germline V gene. V lost 6 bases to trimming and J lost 1 base, with 9 bases between them. This CDR3 has 13 amino acids. Here the CDR3 reads CASTPAGTDTQYF. DNA for the CDR3: TGCGCCAGCACCCCGGCCGGCACAGATACGCAGTATTTT.

J is TRBJ1-3 and V is TRBV10-2, with D hard to call. Germline lookup yields CDR1 WSHSY and CDR2 SAAADI. V was cut by 2 bases and J by 6 bases, with 14 bases left in between. CDR3 length equals 15 residues. The chain's CDR3 is CASSEGWQILNTIYF. In nucleotides, the CDR3 is TGCGCCAGCAGTGAGGGGTGGCAGATACTAAACACCATATATTTT.

This clone was counted a few times. This sequence joins TRBV13 and TRBJ2-3; no clear D. Trimming stripped 0 bases from V and 0 bases from J, with 4 bases between. Germline V gene data show CDR1 as PRHDT and CDR2 as FYEKMQ (reference sequence). The CDR3 is made up of 14 amino acids. CDR3 DNA sequence: TGTGCCAGCAGCTTAGGCCGGAGCACAGATACGCAGTATTTT. Translated, it gives CASSLGRSTDTQYF.

Only a few counts were recorded for this clone. The chain links TRBV5-1 to TRBJ1-2; TRBD1 matches 9 bases. This CDR3 spans 15 amino acids. The ends lost 4 bases at V and 6 bases at J; junction bases unmatched: 10. Germline CDR1 is SGHRS and CDR2 is YFSETQ. CDR3 sequence: CASSLTFTGGDGYTF. The CDR3 DNA reads as TGCGCCAGCAGCCTGACCTTTACAGGGGGCGATGGCTACACCTTC.

The J gene is TRBJ1-1, the V gene TRBV5-1, with D maybe TRBD1 (5 bases). This CDR3 is built from 14 residues. Between the trimmed V and J ends, which lost 4 bases and 1 base, there was a span of 11 bases. The germline V gene encodes CDR1 SGHRS and CDR2 YFSETQ. CDR3 region: CASSRGTENTEAFF. The CDR3 DNA is TGCGCCAGCAGCCGAGGGACGGAGAACACTGAAGCTTTCTTT.

This sequence joins TRBV30 and TRBJ1-6, with no clear D. The CDR3 is 13 amino acids. Trimming shortened V by 0 bases and J by 6 bases, and 6 bases separated the two germline ends. CDR1 and CDR2 from the germline V gene are GTSNPN and SVGIG (reference sequence). The CDR3 coding sequence is TGTGCCTGGAGTGTGGACGTTAATTCACCCCTCCACTTT. It codes for CAWSVDVNSPLHF.

About this clone: The junction differs from germline at one of its ends, possibly a read error. The chain has TRBV7-9 and TRBJ1-2; D remains ambiguous. This CDR3 is built from 15 residues. CDR1 and CDR2 (germline): SEHNR, FQNEAQ (reference sequence). The CDR3 DNA follows: TGCGCCAGCAGCCCCCAAGACGGAACAGCCTATGGCTACACCTTC. Amino acid sequence: CASSPQDGTAYGYTF.